These 12 T cell receptor beta chains were all obtained from the same sample, sequenced in a study of regulatory T cells in long-lasting Graves disease. Time point: persistent/refractory GD, antithyroid drugs over 5 years with positive TRAb. After RNA was extracted from PBMCs, the TCR library was made from it. The authors built TCR beta libraries using iRepertoire HTBI primers and Arm-PCR of CDR3 regions. From the multiplex PCR reads, TCRdb called clonotypes with MiXCR, one entry per CDR3 protein. There are fewer than 400,000 distinct CDR3 sequences in the sample; under 25% occur only once, and roughly 20% lies in the top ten. Here the sequenced sample was peripheral blood mononuclear cells (PBMCs), taken when the disease was refractory, from a patient treated with antithyroid drugs. These receptors were taken from a female donor with Graves disease.

This clonotype has only a few counts. The V gene is TRBV28, the J gene TRBJ2-2; D gene uncertain. The CDR3 runs to 13 residues. V lost 5 bases and J 7 bases, leaving 11 bases between the germline ends. Germline assignment: CDR1 MDHEN and CDR2 SYDVKM. This CDR3 reads CASSPRSYGELFF. DNA for the CDR3: TGTGCCAGCAGTCCCCGGAGTTACGGGGAGCTGTTTTTT.

In DNA, the CDR3 is TGTGCCAGCAGGATAACACTAGTTGAAGGATACAATGAGCAGTTCTTC. This translates into CASRITLVEGYNEQFF. The V gene is TRBV6-1, the J gene TRBJ2-1; a possible D gene is TRBD2 (5 bases). The CDR3 has 16 amino acids. Germline loops: CDR1 MNHNS, CDR2 SASEGT. The germline V and J ends were trimmed by 6 bases and 4 bases, with 19 bases remaining between them.

This clonotype was observed a handful of times. V usage is TRBV19 and J usage is TRBJ2-6; D might be TRBD2 (5 bases). This CDR3 contains 16 residues. Trimming left V 6 bases short and J 1 base short, with 13 bases between. The V gene's germline CDR1 is LNHDA and CDR2 SQIVND (reference sequence). CDR3 DNA sequence: TGTGCCAGTAGCCAAGGAGGTGGTTCTGGGGCCAACGTCCTGACTTTC. Encoded protein: CASSQGGGSGANVLTF.

This clonotype was observed a few times. The gene calls are TRBV10-3 and TRBJ2-6, with a tentative D call TRBD2 (5 bases). The germline gives CDR1 ENHRY, CDR2 SYGVKD. The V end lost 2 bases, the J end lost 2 bases, and 13 bases lay between the germline ends. This CDR3 comprises 17 residues. CDR3 loop: CAISENTGSPGANVLTF. The CDR3 DNA follows: TGTGCCATCAGTGAGAATACGGGATCGCCTGGGGCCAACGTCCTGACTTTC.

The chain joins TRBV30 to TRBJ1-1, with unresolved D. CDR1 is GTSNPN, CDR2 SVGIG, per germline (reference sequence). V was trimmed by 0 bases and J by 6 bases, leaving 8 bases between them. This CDR3 comprises 12 residues. CDR3 bases: TGTGCCTGGAGTGTTTTGGTTGCTGAAGCTTTCTTT. Translated, it gives CAWSVLVAEAFF. Combining the CDR3 with reference TRBV30 and TRBJ1-1 gives the whole variable domain SQTIHQWPATLVQPVGSPLSLECTVEGTSNPNLYWYRQAAGRGLQLLFYSVGIGQISSEVPQNLSASRPQDRQFILSSKKLLLSDSGFYLCAWSVLVAEAFFGQGTRLTVV.

Ten or more counts support this clonotype. V and J are TRBV28 and TRBJ1-1; 7 nucleotides agree with TRBD1. This CDR3 comprises 13 residues. Germline V gene lookup returns CDR1 MDHEN and CDR2 SYDVKM. V dropped 6 bases and J dropped 8; count of bases not matched to a gene: 9. The chain's CDR3 is CASSPSRQGEAFF. DNA of the CDR3: TGTGCCAGCAGCCCCTCCCGACAGGGAGAAGCTTTCTTT. The whole variable domain, filled in from reference TRBV28 and TRBJ1-1, reads DVKVTQSSRYLVKRTGEKVFLECVQDMDHENMFWYRQDPGLGLRLIYFSYDVKMKEKGDIPEGYSVSREKKERFSLILESASTNQTSMYLCASSPSRQGEAFFGQGTRLTVV.

This clonotype was recorded at least ten times. V usage is TRBV6-1 and J usage is TRBJ2-7; TRBD1 matches 8 bases. Trimming removed 6 bases from V and 3 bases from J; junction bases left unmatched: 10. The CDR3 has 15 residues. Germline CDR1 is MNHNS and CDR2 is SASEGT. DNA for the CDR3: TGTGCCAGCAGCGGAGAGGACAGGGCTTACTACGAGCAGTACTTC. Translated, it gives CASSGEDRAYYEQYF.

This clonotype was observed a handful of times. This chain joins TRBV18 and TRBJ2-4; TRBD1 agrees at 7 bases. J gave up 6 bases and V 3 bases, and 14 bases lay outside the gene matches. Germline CDR1 and CDR2: KGHSH and LQKENI. The CDR3 is 17 residues long. Here the CDR3 reads CASSPPRDRDYRNIQYF. The CDR3 DNA reads TGTGCCAGCTCACCCCCCCGGGACAGAGATTATAGAAACATTCAGTACTTC. Variable domain in full (rest from reference TRBV18 and TRBJ2-4): NAGVMQNPRHLVRRRGQEARLRCSPMKGHSHVYWYRQLPEEGLKFMVYLQKENIIDESGMPKERFSAEFPKEGPSILRIQQVVRGDSAAYFCASSPPRDRDYRNIQYFGAGTRLSVL.

This clonotype occurred a few times. With a much larger clone just one base away, this may be a read error. The chain has TRBV2 and TRBJ1-1; no firm D call. V lost 10 bases, J lost 4 bases, and 13 bases lay in between. Per germline, CDR1 SNHLY and CDR2 FYNNEI. The CDR3 contains 12 residues. The CDR3 loop is CANRAPPTEAFF. The CDR3 nucleotides read TGTGCCAATCGGGCCCCCCCCACTGAAGCTTTCTTT.

With respect to this clonotype: A much larger clone sits a single nucleotide away, making a read error possible. V and J are TRBV18 and TRBJ2-5; 9 bases map to TRBD1. V lost 6 bases, J lost 7 bases, and 12 bases stayed unmatched. This CDR3 has 15 residues. Germline values: CDR1 KGHSH, CDR2 LQKENI. The CDR3 spells CASSKSTGGTGTQYF. Here the CDR3 DNA reads TGTGCCAGCTCCAAATCGACAGGGGGTACAGGGACCCAGTACTTC.

The rearrangement links TRBV28 to TRBJ2-3; D tentatively fits TRBD1 or TRBD2 (6 bases each). Trimming stripped 8 bases from V and 5 bases from J, with 11 bases between. Germline lookup yields CDR1 MDHEN and CDR2 SYDVKM. This CDR3 spans 12 amino acids. CDR3 residues: CASAGGLDTQYF. The DNA for the CDR3 is TGTGCCAGCGCTGGGGGGCTAGATACGCAGTATTTT.

This clonotype occurred a few times. The J gene is TRBJ2-7, the V gene TRBV18; D unclear. Trimming stripped 2 bases from V and 2 bases from J, with 13 bases between. The length of the CDR3 is 15 residues. The V gene's germline CDR1 is KGHSH and CDR2 LQKENI. For the CDR3, the DNA is TGTGCCAGCTCACCAGCCAGCAAGCATACCTACGAGCAGTACTTC. It specifies CASSPASKHTYEQYF.